The 31 T cell receptor beta chains below come from one sample, sequenced in a study of beta chain features in type 1 diabetes. Expressed TCRB transcripts were sequenced after all isolated RNA was converted to cDNA. Assay: immunoSEQ multiplex PCR; the TCRdb copy retains only in-frame clones and omits some. Of around 500,000 clones in the sample, over 25% were seen once. The sequencing input was naive CD4+ T cells from blood. Receptors were obtained from a man in his late teens or twenties in good health.

V usage is TRBV15 and J usage is TRBJ1-3; TRBD1 might be the D (6 bases). Trimming took 0 bases from V and 0 from J, leaving 9 bases between them. CDR1 is LNHNV, CDR2 YYDKDF, per germline (reference sequence). CDR3 length: 16 amino acids. The CDR3 region is CATSRDQGISGNTIYF. For the CDR3, the DNA is TGTGCCACCAGCAGAGATCAGGGGATCTCTGGAAACACCATATATTTT.

The chain uses TRBV7-3 and TRBJ2-2; TRBD2 is a possible D gene (5 bases). Trimming cost V 1 base and J 1 base, with 7 bases left between them. The CDR3 is made up of 15 amino acids. Germline V gene sequence: CDR1 SGHTA, CDR2 FQGTGA. CDR3 sequence: CASSLRGLNTGELFF. In nucleotides, the CDR3 is TGTGCCAGCAGCTTAAGAGGGCTGAACACCGGGGAGCTGTTTTTT.

This rearrangement joins TRBV7-9 to TRBJ2-3; D might be TRBD2 (5 bases). Trimming shortened V by 6 bases and J by 4 bases, and 17 bases separated the two germline ends. The CDR3 loop spans 15 amino acids. Germline lookup yields CDR1 SEHNR and CDR2 FQNEAQ (reference sequence). The CDR3 spells CASSSTPGVADTQYF. As DNA, the CDR3 is TGTGCCAGCAGTTCGACCCCCGGGGTCGCAGATACGCAGTATTTT.

V is TRBV21-1 and J is TRBJ2-1; TRBD2 is the table's D call and was not checked against the DNA. TRBV21-1 is designated a pseudogene. This CDR3 contains 15 residues. CDR3 amino acids: CASSKALRTYNEQFF. CDR3 in DNA: TGTGCCAGCAGCAAAGCGCTCCGAACTTACAATGAGCAGTTCTTC.

The chain joins TRBV9 to TRBJ1-2, with D uncertain. With 0 bases removed from V and 7 bases from J, the gap between germline ends came to 16 bases. CDR1 and CDR2 from the germline V gene are SGDLS and YYNGEE. This CDR3 has 15 residues. In nucleotides, the CDR3 is TGTGCCAGCAGCGTAGGCGGCAGCGTTACGTCTGGCTACACCTTC. Its translation: CASSVGGSVTSGYTF.

This clone has only a few counts. This rearrangement joins TRBV29-1 to TRBJ2-1, with TRBD2 identical over 10 bases. Germline-derived CDR1 and CDR2 are SQVTM and ANQGSEA. The ends lost 3 bases at V and 8 bases at J; junction bases unmatched: 10. The CDR3 is 15 residues long. CDR3 sequence (DNA): TGCAGCGTTGATTTGGCAGCGGGAGGGCCAGATGAGCAGTTCTTC. Its translation is CSVDLAAGGPDEQFF.

Only a few counts were recorded for this clone. This chain joins TRBV5-6 and TRBJ2-1; perhaps TRBD2 as D (5 bases). CDR1 is SGHDT and CDR2 is YYEEEE in the germline V gene. CDR3 length: 14 amino acids. The germline V and J ends were trimmed by 0 bases and 10 bases, with 14 bases remaining between them. CDR3 protein: CASSLERGRVEQFF. CDR3 coding DNA: TGTGCCAGCAGCTTGGAAAGAGGGCGAGTGGAGCAGTTCTTC.

In nucleotides, the CDR3 is TGTGCCAGCAGTTCCCACAGGGAGAGCGCAGATACGCAGTATTTT. Amino acid sequence: CASSSHRESADTQYF. This chain uses TRBV7-2 with TRBJ2-3; D is possibly TRBD1 (6 bases). The CDR3 has 15 residues. Germline V gives CDR1 SGHTA, CDR2 FQGNSA. The V end was cut by 6 bases, the J end by 4 bases, with 17 bases between.

This clone was counted a few times. The rearrangement joins TRBV29-1 to TRBJ2-7; D uncertain. V was clipped by 0 bases and J by 8 bases, with 20 bases between them. The CDR3 contains 15 residues. Germline assignment: CDR1 SQVTM and CDR2 ANQGSEA. The chain's CDR3 is CSVEEGATTGSKQYF. The CDR3 DNA sequence: TGCAGCGTTGAAGAAGGAGCGACAACCGGAAGCAAGCAGTACTTC.

The J gene is TRBJ2-4, the V gene TRBV23-1; TRBD1 matches 11 bases. Being an ORF, TRBV23-1 has a function that is uncertain. The V and J ends lost 9 bases and 2 bases, in that order; junction bases with no gene match: 9. The length of the CDR3 is 16 residues. CDR3 in amino acids: CARLRTGGYSKNIQYF. DNA for the CDR3: TGCGCCAGACTGAGGACAGGGGGCTATTCCAAAAACATTCAGTACTTC.

The V call is TRBV7-2, the J call TRBJ2-1; D unresolved. The CDR3 totals 12 residues. Per germline, CDR1 SGHTA and CDR2 FQGNSA. The ends were cut back, 4 bases at V and 9 bases at J, with 10 bases in the middle. Here the CDR3 reads CASSSRSGEQFF. CDR3 coding DNA: TGTGCCAGCAGCTCAAGGTCGGGTGAGCAGTTCTTC.

This clone has a handful of counts. This chain uses TRBV7-9 with TRBJ2-1; tentatively, D is TRBD2 (5 bases). The CDR3 is 14 residues long. The ends were cut back, 2 bases at V and 4 bases at J, with 9 bases in the middle. The germline V gene encodes CDR1 SEHNR and CDR2 FQNEAQ (reference sequence). CDR3 coding DNA: TGTGCCAGCAGCTTATTCGGGATATACAATGAGCAGTTCTTC. Protein product: CASSLFGIYNEQFF.

The rearrangement uses TRBV5-4 and TRBJ1-1; D ambiguous. Germline CDR1 and CDR2: SGHNT and YYREEE (reference sequence). The CDR3 length is 13 residues. V gave up 1 base and J gave up 6 bases, with 10 bases separating them. CDR3 DNA: TGTGCCAGCAGCTTGCCAGACGGCCCTGAAGCTTTCTTT. Its protein is CASSLPDGPEAFF.

This clone was recorded a few times. This rearrangement joins TRBV5-1 to TRBJ2-6, with 7 positions matching TRBD1. The CDR3 contains 16 residues. The V and J ends lost 2 bases and 0 bases, in that order; junction bases with no gene match: 2. The V gene's germline CDR1 is SGHRS and CDR2 YFSETQ. The CDR3 sequence is CASSLRQGSGANVLTF. The CDR3 DNA reads TGCGCCAGCAGCTTAAGACAGGGCTCTGGGGCCAACGTCCTGACTTTC.

This clone appeared a few times. The rearrangement uses TRBV29-1 and TRBJ2-6; tentatively, D is TRBD1 (6 bases). Germline assignment: CDR1 SQVTM and CDR2 ANQGSEA. The CDR3 length is 15 residues. Trimming took 6 bases from V and 0 from J, leaving 12 bases between them. CDR3 loop: CSVKQGSSGANVLTF. The CDR3 DNA is TGCAGCGTGAAACAGGGATCCTCTGGGGCCAACGTCCTGACTTTC.

This clone occurred once. This chain connects TRBV30 to TRBJ1-5, with 7 bases matching TRBD1. V shed 5 bases, J shed 7 bases, and the junction held 11 bases outside the gene matches. Germline V CDR1 and CDR2: GTSNPN, SVGIG (reference sequence). CDR3 length: 14 residues. The CDR3 region has the DNA TGTGCCTGGGGGCTTAAACAGGGGTTCCAGCCCCAGCATTTT. As protein: CAWGLKQGFQPQHF.

This chain links TRBV6-6 with TRBJ1-2; no clear D. This CDR3 is built from 13 residues. The germline V gene has CDR1 MNHNY and CDR2 SVGAGI (reference sequence). Between the trimmed V and J ends, which lost 6 bases and 3 bases, there was a span of 11 bases. In nucleotides, the CDR3 is TGTGCCAGCAGCCAAGTACGAGACTATGGCTACACCTTC. This gives the protein CASSQVRDYGYTF.

Written as DNA, the CDR3 is TGTGCCAGCAGCCAAGAGGGGCTGCGGGGGCCCTCCTACGAGCAGTACTTC. Translation gives CASSQEGLRGPSYEQYF. The rearrangement uses TRBV4-2 and TRBJ2-7; a possible D gene is TRBD2 (7 bases). Trimming pared 0 bases from V and 0 bases from J, leaving 15 bases between. This CDR3 contains 17 residues. The germline CDR1 and CDR2 sequences are LGHNA and YNFKEQ.

This rearrangement joins TRBV2 to TRBJ1-2; D unresolved. The CDR3 is made up of 13 amino acids. V lost 5 bases and J lost 2, with 9 bases in between. The germline CDR1 and CDR2 sequences are SNHLY and FYNNEI. The CDR3 DNA follows: TGTGCCAGCAGTTTGGGCGGCAACTATGGCTACACCTTC. Amino acids: CASSLGGNYGYTF.

This clone was counted a few times. The CDR3 reads CSVAGGENGTHEQYF. The CDR3 DNA sequence: TGCAGCGTCGCAGGGGGGGAGAACGGGACCCACGAGCAGTACTTC. This sequence joins TRBV29-1 and TRBJ2-7; tentatively, D is TRBD1 or TRBD2 (7 bases each). Per germline, CDR1 SQVTM and CDR2 ANQGSEA. The ends were cut back, 6 bases at V and 5 bases at J, with 23 bases in the middle. The CDR3 has 15 amino acids.

Worth noting for this clone: Other DNA sequences in this sample translate to the same CDR3. CDR3 nucleotides: TGTGCCATCAGTTCAGGGTCGTCCTACAATGAGCAGTTCTTC. Its protein is CAISSGSSYNEQFF. The rearrangement uses TRBV10-3 and TRBJ2-1; maybe TRBD1 (5 bases). Germline values: CDR1 ENHRY, CDR2 SYGVKD. The CDR3 loop spans 14 amino acids. V was clipped by 5 bases and J by 1 base, with 9 bases between them.

The V gene is TRBV28, the J gene TRBJ1-2; D is possibly TRBD1 (5 bases). With 4 bases removed from V and 2 bases from J, the gap between germline ends came to 11 bases. CDR1 and CDR2 (germline): MDHEN, SYDVKM. The CDR3 covers 14 residues. As DNA, the CDR3 is TGTGCCAGCAGTTCAACAGGCCCCAACTATGGCTACACCTTC. It encodes CASSSTGPNYGYTF.

V is TRBV7-3 and J is TRBJ2-7, with unresolved D. Germline assignment: CDR1 SGHTA and CDR2 FQGTGA. Deletions cut 2 bases from V and 4 bases from J, with 9 bases between. The CDR3 extends over 13 amino acids. The chain's CDR3 is CASSLYAEYEQYF. In DNA form, the CDR3 reads TGTGCCAGCAGCTTATATGCCGAATACGAGCAGTACTTC.

This chain connects TRBV29-1 to TRBJ2-5, with D possibly TRBD2 on 5 matching bases. Germline V CDR1 and CDR2: SQVTM, ANQGSEA. V dropped 4 bases and J dropped 0 bases, with 12 bases sitting between them. CDR3 size: 14 residues. Written as DNA, the CDR3 is TGCAGCGTTGGGGGAGAAACGGACCAAGAGACCCAGTACTTC. Residues: CSVGGETDQETQYF.

The V gene is TRBV30, the J gene TRBJ1-1; no reliable D call. Germline-derived CDR1 and CDR2 are GTSNPN and SVGIG (reference sequence). This CDR3 comprises 12 residues. V was trimmed by 3 bases and J by 3 bases, leaving 8 bases between them. The CDR3 nucleotides are TGTGCCTGGAGAGAGGATCACACTGAAGCTTTCTTT. Amino acids: CAWREDHTEAFF.

This chain uses TRBV5-1 with TRBJ2-3, with 8 bases aligning to TRBD1. Germline loops: CDR1 SGHRS, CDR2 YFSETQ. V was pared by 0 bases and J by 3 bases, with 3 bases of the junction left unmatched. The CDR3 runs 15 residues. This CDR3 is CASSLDGQGTDTQYF. The CDR3 DNA follows: TGCGCCAGCAGCTTGGATGGACAGGGAACAGATACGCAGTATTTT.

Comment on this clone: A read error may be the cause here, since a much bigger clone is one base away. The V and J genes are TRBV5-4 and TRBJ2-6; D gene uncertain. The CDR3 length is 13 residues. The V and J ends lost 3 bases and 2 bases respectively, with 3 bases between them. Germline V lookup: CDR1 SGHNT, CDR2 YYREEE (reference sequence). The chain's CDR3 is CASSSPGANVLTF. CDR3 in DNA: TGTGCCAGCAGCTCCCCTGGGGCCAACGTCCTGACTTTC.

There are a few counts of this clone. The rearrangement uses TRBV9 and TRBJ2-1, with D unresolved. Trimming left V 0 bases short and J 8 bases short, with 3 bases between. CDR3 length equals 11 residues. Germline CDR1 is SGDLS and CDR2 is YYNGEE. CDR3 residues: CASSVGYEQFF. CDR3 nucleotide sequence: TGTGCCAGCAGCGTAGGTTATGAGCAGTTCTTC.

The J gene is TRBJ2-1, the V gene TRBV7-2; unclear D gene. This CDR3 contains 16 residues. Trimming removed 1 base at V and 1 base at J, with 11 bases between. The germline CDR1 and CDR2 sequences are SGHTA and FQGNSA. CDR3 sequence reads: CASSLGSASSYNEQFF. The CDR3 DNA follows: TGTGCCAGCAGCTTAGGTTCCGCGAGTTCCTACAATGAGCAGTTCTTC. Together with reference TRBV7-2 and TRBJ2-1, the CDR3 gives the full variable domain: GAGVSQSPSNKVTEKGKDVELRCDPISGHTALYWYRQSLGQGLEFLIYFQGNSAPDKSGLPSDRFSAERTGGSVSTLTIQRTQQEDSAVYLCASSLGSASSYNEQFFGPGTRLTVL.

The rearrangement links TRBV5-1 to TRBJ2-6; D unclear. The germline V gene encodes CDR1 SGHRS and CDR2 YFSETQ. Trimming removed 5 bases from V and 2 bases from J, with 5 bases in between. The CDR3 has 13 residues. The CDR3, as DNA: TGCGCCAGCAGTTCCACTGGGGCCAACGTCCTGACTTTC. Amino acids: CASSSTGANVLTF.

The V call is TRBV28, the J call TRBJ2-6; tentative D call: TRBD1 (5 bases). Looked up from germline, CDR1 is MDHEN and CDR2 is SYDVKM. The CDR3 loop spans 13 amino acids. Trimming removed 7 bases at V and 3 bases at J, with 7 bases between. The chain's CDR3 is CASTTGGANVLTF. Here the CDR3 DNA reads TGTGCCAGCACCACAGGTGGGGCCAACGTCCTGACTTTC.